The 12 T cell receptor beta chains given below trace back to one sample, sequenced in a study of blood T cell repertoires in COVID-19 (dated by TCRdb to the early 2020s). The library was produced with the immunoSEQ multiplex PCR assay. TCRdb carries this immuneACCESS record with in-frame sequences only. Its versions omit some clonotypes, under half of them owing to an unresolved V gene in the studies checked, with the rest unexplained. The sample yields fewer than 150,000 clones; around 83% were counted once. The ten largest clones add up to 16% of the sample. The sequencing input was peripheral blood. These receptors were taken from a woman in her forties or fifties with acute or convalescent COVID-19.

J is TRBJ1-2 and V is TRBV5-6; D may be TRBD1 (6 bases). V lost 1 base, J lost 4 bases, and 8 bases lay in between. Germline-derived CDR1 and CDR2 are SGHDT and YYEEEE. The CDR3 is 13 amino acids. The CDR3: CASSLTGIYGYTF. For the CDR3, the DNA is TGTGCCAGCAGCTTGACAGGGATCTATGGCTACACCTTC. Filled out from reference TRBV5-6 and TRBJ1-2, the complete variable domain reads DAGVTQSPTHLIKTRGQQVTLRCSPKSGHDTVSWYQQALGQGPQFIFQYYEEEERQRGNFPDRFSGHQFPNYSSELNVNALLLGDSALYLCASSLTGIYGYTFGSGTRLTVV.

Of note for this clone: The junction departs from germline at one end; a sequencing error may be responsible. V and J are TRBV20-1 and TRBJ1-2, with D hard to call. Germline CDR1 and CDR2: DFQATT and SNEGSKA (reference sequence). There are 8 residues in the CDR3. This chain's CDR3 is CSDYRYTF. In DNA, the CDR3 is TGCAGTGACTATCGCTACACCTTC.

CDR3 loop: CASSPGQGSDYNEQFF. In DNA form, the CDR3 reads TGTGCCAGCAGCCCCGGACAGGGAAGTGATTACAATGAGCAGTTCTTC. The chain uses TRBV7-3 and TRBJ2-1; 8 positions agree with TRBD1. This CDR3 is 16 amino acids long. V lost 5 bases, J lost 4 bases, and 10 bases stayed unmatched. Per the germline V gene, CDR1 is SGHTA and CDR2 is FQGTGA.

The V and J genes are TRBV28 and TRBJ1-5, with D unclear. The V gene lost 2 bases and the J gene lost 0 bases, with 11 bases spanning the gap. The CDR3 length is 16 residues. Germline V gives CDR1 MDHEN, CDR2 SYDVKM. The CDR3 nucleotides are TGTGCCAGCAGTTTAAGTAGCGGGGTTAGCAATCAGCCCCAGCATTTT. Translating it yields CASSLSSGVSNQPQHF. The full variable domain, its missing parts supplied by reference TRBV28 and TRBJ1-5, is DVKVTQSSRYLVKRTGEKVFLECVQDMDHENMFWYRQDPGLGLRLIYFSYDVKMKEKGDIPEGYSVSREKKERFSLILESASTNQTSMYLCASSLSSGVSNQPQHFGDGTRLSIL.

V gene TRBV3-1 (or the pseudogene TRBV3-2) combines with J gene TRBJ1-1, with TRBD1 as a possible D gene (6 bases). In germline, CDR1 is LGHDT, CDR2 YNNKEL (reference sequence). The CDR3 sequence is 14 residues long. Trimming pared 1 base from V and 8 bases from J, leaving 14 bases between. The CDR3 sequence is CASSQAPETGEAFF. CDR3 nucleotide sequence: TGTGCCAGCAGCCAAGCACCCGAAACAGGGGAAGCTTTCTTT.

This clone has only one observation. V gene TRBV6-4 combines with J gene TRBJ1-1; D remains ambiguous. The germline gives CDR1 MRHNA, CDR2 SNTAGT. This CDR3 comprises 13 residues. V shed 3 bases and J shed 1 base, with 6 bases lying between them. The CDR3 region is CASSEHPNTEAFF. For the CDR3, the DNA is TGTGCCAGCAGTGAACACCCGAACACTGAAGCTTTCTTT.

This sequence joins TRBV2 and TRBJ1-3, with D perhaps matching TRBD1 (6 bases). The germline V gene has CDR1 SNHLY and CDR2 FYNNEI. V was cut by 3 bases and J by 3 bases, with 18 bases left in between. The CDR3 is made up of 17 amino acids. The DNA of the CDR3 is TGTGCCAGCAGTGACGCTGGGGGGGCGCAGTATGGAAACACCATATATTTT. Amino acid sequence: CASSDAGGAQYGNTIYF.

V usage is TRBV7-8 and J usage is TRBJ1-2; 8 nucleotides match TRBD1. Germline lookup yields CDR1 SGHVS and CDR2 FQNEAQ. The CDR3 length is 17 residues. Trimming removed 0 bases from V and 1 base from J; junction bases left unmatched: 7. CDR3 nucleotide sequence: TGTGCCAGCAGCTTAGCCCATGGGACAGGAGATAACTATGGCTACACCTTC. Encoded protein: CASSLAHGTGDNYGYTF.

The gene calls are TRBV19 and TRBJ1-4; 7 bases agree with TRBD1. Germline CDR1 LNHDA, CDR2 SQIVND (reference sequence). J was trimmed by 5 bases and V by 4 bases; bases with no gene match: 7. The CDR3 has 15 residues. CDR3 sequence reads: CASSTEQGRNEKLFF. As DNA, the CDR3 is TGTGCCAGTAGTACCGAACAGGGGAGGAATGAAAAACTGTTTTTT. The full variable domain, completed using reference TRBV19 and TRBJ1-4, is DGGITQSPKYLFRKEGQNVTLSCEQNLNHDAMYWYRQDPGQGLRLIYYSQIVNDFQKGDIAEGYSVSREKKESFPLTVTSAQKNPTAFYLCASSTEQGRNEKLFFGSGTQLSVL.

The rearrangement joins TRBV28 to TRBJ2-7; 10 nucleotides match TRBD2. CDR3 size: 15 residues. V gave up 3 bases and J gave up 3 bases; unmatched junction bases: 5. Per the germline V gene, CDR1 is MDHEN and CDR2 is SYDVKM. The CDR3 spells CASSFKRGGVYEQYF. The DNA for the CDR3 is TGTGCCAGCAGTTTCAAGCGGGGGGGCGTCTACGAGCAGTACTTC. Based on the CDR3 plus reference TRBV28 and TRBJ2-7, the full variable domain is DVKVTQSSRYLVKRTGEKVFLECVQDMDHENMFWYRQDPGLGLRLIYFSYDVKMKEKGDIPEGYSVSREKKERFSLILESASTNQTSMYLCASSFKRGGVYEQYFGPGTRLTVT.

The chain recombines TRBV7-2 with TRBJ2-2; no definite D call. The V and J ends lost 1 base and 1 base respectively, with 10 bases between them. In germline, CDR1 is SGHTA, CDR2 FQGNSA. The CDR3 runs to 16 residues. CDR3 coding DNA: TGTGCCAGCAGCTTAGTCGTGTTCAGGAACACCGGGGAGCTGTTTTTT. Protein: CASSLVVFRNTGELFF. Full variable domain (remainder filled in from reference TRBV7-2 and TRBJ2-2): GAGVSQSPSNKVTEKGKDVELRCDPISGHTALYWYRQSLGQGLEFLIYFQGNSAPDKSGLPSDRFSAERTGGSVSTLTIQRTQQEDSAVYLCASSLVVFRNTGELFFGEGSRLTVL.

In DNA form, the CDR3 reads TGTGCCAGCAGTTTATATAGCGGAAATGAGCAGTTCTTC. This codes for CASSLYSGNEQFF. The rearrangement links TRBV12-3 or TRBV12-4 to TRBJ2-1, with TRBD2 as a possible D gene (6 bases). Trimming took 2 bases from V and 7 from J, leaving 9 bases between them. The CDR3 runs to 13 residues.